There are a few counts of the clone carrying this TCR beta chain. The antigen is unknown. The data were obtained in a study of CD8 T cells in Susac syndrome. Trimming took 4 bases from V and 2 from J, leaving 7 bases between them. Germline V gives CDR1 KGHSH, CDR2 LQKENI. The CDR3 is 13 amino acids. Random-hexamer reverse transcription was applied to about 0.45 to 1 ug RNA. Amplification of the TCR beta CDR3 was carried out by immunoSEQ multiplex PCR, which spanned a total of 54 Vbeta and 13 Jbeta segments. TCRdb passed the immunoSEQ multiplex PCR reads through MiXCR, listing each CDR3 protein once. The table lists about 200,000 distinct CDR3 sequences, 85% to 95% of them singletons. Findings of the study overall: The relatively small number of individuals in the TCR sequencing and HLA analysis was acknowledged by the study.

The J gene is TRBJ2-3, the V gene TRBV18; D gene uncertain. This TCR derives from a human donor in good health. Sequencing input: CD4+ T cells from PBMCs. The CDR3 DNA reads as TGTGCCAGCTCACTTGACGCCACAGATACGCAGTATTTT. This sequence encodes CASSLDATDTQYF.